The 3 T cell receptor beta chains below all came from one sample that was sequenced in a study of OX40 agonist ivuxolimab in advanced cancers. Library method: the immunoSEQ multiplex PCR assay. Entries here come from immuneACCESS through TCRdb and include only in-frame sequences with V and J called. Some clones fail to appear in such tables; in the studies checked, an unresolved V gene covers under half of the shortfall, and the cause of the remainder is unknown. The sample records approximately 74,000 clones, roughly 90% of which are singletons. The top ten hold 10% of the sample. The starting material was CD4+ or CD8+ T cells sorted from blood, obtained in a trial of the OX40 agonist ivuxolimab. These TCRs come from an adult with an advanced solid tumor such as melanoma, head and neck, liver or kidney cancer.

This clone was observed a few times. The V and J genes are TRBV7-9 and TRBJ1-3; tentatively, D is TRBD1 (5 bases). The CDR3 has 15 residues. Germline V gene sequence: CDR1 SEHNR, CDR2 FQNEAQ (reference sequence). V lost 5 bases, J lost 0 bases, and 11 bases lay in between. For the CDR3, the DNA is TGTGCCAGCAGCCCGGACACGATCTCTGGAAACACCATATATTTT. Encoded protein: CASSPDTISGNTIYF.

V is TRBV6-5 and J is TRBJ1-6; D uncertain. The V gene's germline CDR1 is MNHEY and CDR2 SVGAGI. The CDR3 extends over 12 amino acids. Trimming took off 7 bases at V and 5 bases at J, with 6 bases between the two ends. CDR3 amino acids: CASNQHNSPLHF. CDR3 in DNA: TGTGCCAGCAACCAACATAATTCACCCCTCCACTTT.

The chain links TRBV19 to TRBJ2-4; 10 bases fit TRBD1. CDR1 is LNHDA and CDR2 is SQIVND in the germline V gene (reference sequence). The CDR3 consists of 16 residues. Trimming took 6 bases from V and 3 from J; bases not matched to a gene: 8. The CDR3 DNA reads as TGTGCCAGTAGCAAAACGACAGGGGGCGGCAAAAACATTCAGTACTTC. Translating it yields CASSKTTGGGKNIQYF.